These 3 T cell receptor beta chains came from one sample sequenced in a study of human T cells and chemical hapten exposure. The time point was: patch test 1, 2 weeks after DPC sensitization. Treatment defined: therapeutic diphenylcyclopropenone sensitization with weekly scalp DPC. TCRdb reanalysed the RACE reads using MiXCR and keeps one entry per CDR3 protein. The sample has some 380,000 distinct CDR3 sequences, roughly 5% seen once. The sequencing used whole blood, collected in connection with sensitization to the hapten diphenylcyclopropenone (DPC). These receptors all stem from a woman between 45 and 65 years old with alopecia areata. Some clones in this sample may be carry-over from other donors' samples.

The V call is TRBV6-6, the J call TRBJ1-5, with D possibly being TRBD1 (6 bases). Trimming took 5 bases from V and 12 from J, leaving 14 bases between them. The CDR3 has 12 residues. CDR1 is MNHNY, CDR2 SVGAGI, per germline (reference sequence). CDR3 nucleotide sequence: TGTGCCAGCAGTCAGACAGGACGGAGCCAGCATTTT. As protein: CASSQTGRSQHF.

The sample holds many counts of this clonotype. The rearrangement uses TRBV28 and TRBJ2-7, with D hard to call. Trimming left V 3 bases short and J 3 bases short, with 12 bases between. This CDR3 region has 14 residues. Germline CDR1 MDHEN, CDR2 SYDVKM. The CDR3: CASSFPPDDYEQYF. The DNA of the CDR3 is TGTGCCAGCAGTTTTCCGCCTGACGACTACGAGCAGTACTTC.

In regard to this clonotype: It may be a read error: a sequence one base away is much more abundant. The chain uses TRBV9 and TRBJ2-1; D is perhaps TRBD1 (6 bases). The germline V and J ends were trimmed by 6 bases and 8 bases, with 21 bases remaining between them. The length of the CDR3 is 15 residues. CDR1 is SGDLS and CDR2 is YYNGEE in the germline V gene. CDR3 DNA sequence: TGTGCCAGCAATAAGGGGGACCAATACGTCGATGAGCAGTTCTTC. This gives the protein CASNKGDQYVDEQFF. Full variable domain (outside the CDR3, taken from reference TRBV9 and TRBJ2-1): DSGVTQTPKHLITATGQRVTLRCSPRSGDLSVYWYQQSLDQGLQFLIQYYNGEERAKGNILERFSAQQFPDLHSELNLSSLELGDSALYFCASNKGDQYVDEQFFGPGTRLTVL.